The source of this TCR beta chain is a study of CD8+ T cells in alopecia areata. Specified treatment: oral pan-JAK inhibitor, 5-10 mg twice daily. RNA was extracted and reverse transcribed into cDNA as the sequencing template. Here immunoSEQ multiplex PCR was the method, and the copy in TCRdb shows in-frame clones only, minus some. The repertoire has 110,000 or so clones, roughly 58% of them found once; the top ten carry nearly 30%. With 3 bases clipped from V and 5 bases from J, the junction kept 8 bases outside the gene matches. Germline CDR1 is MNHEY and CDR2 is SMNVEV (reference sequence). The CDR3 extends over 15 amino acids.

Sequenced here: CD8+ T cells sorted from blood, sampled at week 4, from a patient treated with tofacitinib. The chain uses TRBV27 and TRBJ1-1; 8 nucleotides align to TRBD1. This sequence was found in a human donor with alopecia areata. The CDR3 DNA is TGTGCCAGCAGTTTCCAGACAGGGGAAAGGACTGAAGCTTTCTTT. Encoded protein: CASSFQTGERTEAFF.